The 24 T cell receptor beta chains in this list originate from one sample, sequenced in a study of T-cell memory formation after mild COVID-19. TCRdb recomputed calls from the 5' RACE reads with MiXCR, one row per CDR3 protein. Of 150,000 to 200,000 distinct CDR3 sequences listed, 13% to 15% are singletons. Sequencing input: PBMCs or a T cell subset sorted from them (not recorded which). The receptors originated from an adult woman who had mild COVID-19 (a few samples of this study predate the infection). Cell type and time point are not known.

The chain is built from TRBV3-1 and TRBJ2-3; D may be TRBD1 (5 bases). Trimming took 3 bases from V and 2 from J, leaving 18 bases between them. Germline V gene sequence: CDR1 LGHDT, CDR2 YNNKEL (reference sequence). The CDR3 is 17 residues long. The CDR3 DNA sequence: TGTGCCAGCAGCCATCGAACGACAGTTCACACCACAGATACGCAGTATTTT. It translates to CASSHRTTVHTTDTQYF.

By frequency in the sample, this clonotype is medium-sized. The CDR3 spells CASSLVNVVVANEKLFF. The DNA for the CDR3 is TGTGCCAGCAGCTTAGTCAACGTGGTTGTGGCTAATGAAAAACTGTTTTTT. The chain is built from TRBV11-2 and TRBJ1-4; D remains unclear. Trimming took off 1 base at V and 3 bases at J, with 15 bases between the two ends. Germline V lookup: CDR1 SGHAT, CDR2 FQNNGV. The CDR3 runs to 17 residues.

This clonotype was counted many times. The gene calls are TRBV5-1 and TRBJ2-1; D may be TRBD1 (5 bases). V lost 4 bases and J 6 bases, leaving 17 bases between the germline ends. Germline-derived CDR1 and CDR2 are SGHRS and YFSETQ. This CDR3 is 15 amino acids long. CDR3 DNA: TGCGCCAGCAGCCGCTTAGGGGCCGAGACCAATGAGCAGTTCTTC. Translating it yields CASSRLGAETNEQFF.

V is TRBV27 and J is TRBJ2-1; no definite D call. There are 15 residues in the CDR3. The V end lost 8 bases, the J end lost 6 bases, and 20 bases lay between the germline ends. In germline, CDR1 is MNHEY, CDR2 SMNVEV (reference sequence). CDR3 sequence: CASSNLKSGVNEQFF. For the CDR3, the DNA is TGTGCCAGCTCCAACCTGAAATCGGGTGTCAATGAGCAGTTCTTC.

This clonotype was detected only a few times. CDR3 bases: TGCAGCGTCCGGAATTCGTGGGGGCCCGGAAACACCATATATTTT. Translation: CSVRNSWGPGNTIYF. The chain has TRBV29-1 and TRBJ1-3, with a possible D match to TRBD1 (6 bases). Germline loops: CDR1 SQVTM, CDR2 ANQGSEA. CDR3 size: 15 residues. With 6 bases removed from V and 4 bases from J, the gap between germline ends came to 19 bases.

This chain links TRBV11-2 with TRBJ2-2, with 9 bases aligning to TRBD2. The ends lost 0 bases at V and 4 bases at J; junction bases unmatched: 15. The CDR3 runs to 20 residues. Germline CDR1 and CDR2: SGHAT and FQNNGV. The CDR3: CASSLEPPGAGGPGTGELFF. The CDR3 DNA follows: TGTGCCAGCAGCTTAGAGCCCCCAGGGGCGGGGGGGCCTGGCACCGGGGAGCTGTTTTTT.

A few counts support this clonotype. This sequence joins TRBV12-3 or TRBV12-4 and TRBJ1-1; D call uncertain. With 8 bases removed from V and 1 base from J, the gap between germline ends came to 14 bases. The CDR3 spans 14 residues. The CDR3 is CASQSGLTNTEAFF. CDR3 DNA: TGTGCCAGCCAATCGGGCTTAACGAACACTGAAGCTTTCTTT.

This clonotype came up a few times. The rearrangement joins TRBV27 to TRBJ2-1; D not resolved. The germline gives CDR1 MNHEY, CDR2 SMNVEV (reference sequence). The CDR3 runs to 13 residues. Deletions cut 2 bases from V and 9 bases from J, with 11 bases between. This chain's CDR3 is CASSLARPGEQFF. CDR3 bases: TGTGCCAGCAGTTTAGCTCGACCCGGTGAGCAGTTCTTC.

The CDR3, as DNA: TGCAGCGTTGGAGGGGTGAACACTGAAGCTTTCTTT. Translating it yields CSVGGVNTEAFF. This sequence joins TRBV29-1 and TRBJ1-1; maybe TRBD1 (5 bases). From germline, CDR1 is SQVTM and CDR2 ANQGSEA. With 4 bases removed from V and 0 bases from J, the gap between germline ends came to 6 bases. This CDR3 region has 12 residues.

V gene TRBV2 combines with J gene TRBJ2-1; weak D call: TRBD2 (6 bases). CDR3 size: 16 residues. CDR1 and CDR2 (germline): SNHLY, FYNNEI. The V and J ends lost 6 bases and 10 bases respectively, with 25 bases between them. CDR3 protein: CASRGGNFPTLMEQFF. CDR3 nucleotides: TGTGCCAGCAGGGGGGGTAATTTTCCAACTCTTATGGAGCAGTTCTTC.

Only a few counts were recorded for this clonotype. This chain links TRBV7-9 with TRBJ2-7, with TRBD2 identical over 9 bases. With 1 base clipped from V and 3 bases from J, the junction kept 7 bases outside the gene matches. CDR1 is SEHNR, CDR2 FQNEAQ, per germline (reference sequence). This CDR3 is built from 16 residues. This CDR3 reads CASSLVGLARDYEQYF. The CDR3 DNA sequence: TGTGCCAGCAGCTTAGTAGGACTAGCGAGGGACTACGAGCAGTACTTC.

The chain couples TRBV18 to TRBJ2-5; no clear D. The germline V gene encodes CDR1 KGHSH and CDR2 LQKENI. This CDR3 region has 13 residues. V shed 4 bases and J shed 5 bases, with 11 bases lying between them. CDR3 nucleotide sequence: TGTGCCAGCTCACGAAGGTTTAAGGAGACCCAGTACTTC. It yields the protein CASSRRFKETQYF.

The V call is TRBV5-6, the J call TRBJ1-3; no clear D gene. CDR1 and CDR2 (germline): SGHDT, YYEEEE. This CDR3 is 12 amino acids long. The V gene lost 6 bases and the J gene lost 9 bases, with 13 bases spanning the gap. This CDR3 reads CASTFAGGTIYF. CDR3 DNA: TGTGCCAGCACGTTCGCCGGTGGCACCATATATTTT.

The CDR3 DNA sequence: TGTGCCAGCAGCTTGGTAGGGGGAGAAGATACGCAGTATTTT. Encoded protein: CASSLVGGEDTQYF. This chain connects TRBV5-6 to TRBJ2-3, with TRBD1 as a possible D gene (6 bases). Germline V gives CDR1 SGHDT, CDR2 YYEEEE. This CDR3 is 14 amino acids long. V lost 0 bases to trimming and J lost 5 bases, with 10 bases between them.

The chain is built from TRBV7-8 and TRBJ2-1; 15 bases fit TRBD2. The CDR3 runs to 17 residues. Germline lookup yields CDR1 SGHVS and CDR2 FQNEAQ. J was trimmed by 4 bases and V by 5 bases; bases with no gene match: 6. Written as DNA, the CDR3 is TGTGCCAGCAGCGCAGGACTAGCGGGAGGGCCTTACAATGAGCAGTTCTTC. Protein sequence: CASSAGLAGGPYNEQFF.

The J gene is TRBJ1-2, the V gene TRBV12-3 or TRBV12-4; TRBD1 matches at 8 bases. CDR3 length: 16 amino acids. V dropped 5 bases and J dropped 2; count of bases not matched to a gene: 10. CDR3 nucleotide sequence: TGTGCCAGCAGTCCTCATAGGACAGGGAAAAACTATGGCTACACCTTC. It codes for CASSPHRTGKNYGYTF.

In nucleotides, the CDR3 is TGCAGTGCCACCCACCGGGGCGCGTACAATGAGCAGTTCTTC. This gives the protein CSATHRGAYNEQFF. The chain joins TRBV20-1 to TRBJ2-1; D possibly uses TRBD1 or TRBD2 (5 bases each). In germline, CDR1 is DFQATT, CDR2 SNEGSKA (reference sequence). This CDR3 has 14 residues. The V gene lost 6 bases and the J gene lost 4 bases, with 16 bases spanning the gap.

This chain links TRBV12-3 or TRBV12-4 with TRBJ2-1, with 9 bases that match TRBD1. J was trimmed by 3 bases and V by 5 bases; bases with no gene match: 5. The CDR3 is 15 amino acids. The CDR3 spells CASSPTGGFYNEQFF. The CDR3 nucleotides are TGTGCCAGCAGTCCAACAGGGGGCTTCTACAATGAGCAGTTCTTC.

This chain links TRBV9 with TRBJ2-2, with 7 positions matching TRBD1. The junction had 13 bases not matched to a gene; V was cut back by 2 bases and J by 0 bases. The germline CDR1 and CDR2 sequences are SGDLS and YYNGEE. The CDR3 has 19 residues. The CDR3 sequence is CASSVSTGTLSANTGELFF. The DNA of the CDR3 is TGTGCCAGCAGCGTCTCGACAGGGACCCTCTCCGCGAACACCGGGGAGCTGTTTTTT.

The chain joins TRBV5-4 to TRBJ1-4, with no clear D. Looked up from germline, CDR1 is SGHNT and CDR2 is YYREEE (reference sequence). Trimming pared 4 bases from V and 15 bases from J, leaving 19 bases between. The CDR3 covers 13 residues. The CDR3 is CASSAERHGRVFF. CDR3 DNA sequence: TGTGCCAGCAGCGCGGAAAGGCATGGCCGCGTGTTTTTT. Combining the CDR3 with reference TRBV5-4 and TRBJ1-4 gives the whole variable domain ETGVTQSPTHLIKTRGQQVTLRCSSQSGHNTVSWYQQALGQGPQFIFQYYREEENGRGNFPPRFSGLQFPNYSSELNVNALELDDSALYLCASSAERHGRVFFGSGTQLSVL.

The chain employs TRBV2 and TRBJ2-1; 8 nucleotides agree with TRBD2. The V gene end was trimmed by 5 bases and the J gene end by 6 bases; junction bases not matched to a gene: 6. Looked up from germline, CDR1 is SNHLY and CDR2 is FYNNEI. CDR3 length: 14 amino acids. This chain's CDR3 is CASSPPGLGNEQFF. CDR3 DNA sequence: TGTGCCAGCAGTCCACCGGGACTAGGCAATGAGCAGTTCTTC.

The rearrangement links TRBV27 to TRBJ1-1; D is undetermined. The CDR3 sequence is 16 residues long. V was cut by 5 bases and J by 5 bases, with 21 bases left in between. The germline V gene encodes CDR1 MNHEY and CDR2 SMNVEV (reference sequence). CDR3 protein: CASSPTAGPWLTEAFF. In DNA, the CDR3 is TGTGCCAGCAGTCCGACCGCCGGCCCCTGGCTAACTGAAGCTTTCTTT.

There are a few counts of this clonotype. The chain links TRBV7-2 to TRBJ2-7; D unclear. Germline CDR1 and CDR2: SGHTA and FQGNSA. The CDR3 has 14 residues. V dropped 2 bases and J dropped 4 bases, with 12 bases sitting between them. The CDR3 DNA is TGTGCCAGCAGCTTATATAGTTCGAGGTACGAGCAGTACTTC. Protein sequence: CASSLYSSRYEQYF.

The sample holds one count of this clonotype. The chain links TRBV5-1 to TRBJ2-1, with D unclear. This CDR3 contains 15 residues. Germline CDR1 SGHRS, CDR2 YFSETQ. Between the trimmed V and J ends, which lost 1 base and 7 bases, there was a span of 15 bases. Written as DNA, the CDR3 is TGCGCCAGCAGCTTGAACGTCCTCCCTGGAAATGAGCAGTTCTTC. Translated, it gives CASSLNVLPGNEQFF.